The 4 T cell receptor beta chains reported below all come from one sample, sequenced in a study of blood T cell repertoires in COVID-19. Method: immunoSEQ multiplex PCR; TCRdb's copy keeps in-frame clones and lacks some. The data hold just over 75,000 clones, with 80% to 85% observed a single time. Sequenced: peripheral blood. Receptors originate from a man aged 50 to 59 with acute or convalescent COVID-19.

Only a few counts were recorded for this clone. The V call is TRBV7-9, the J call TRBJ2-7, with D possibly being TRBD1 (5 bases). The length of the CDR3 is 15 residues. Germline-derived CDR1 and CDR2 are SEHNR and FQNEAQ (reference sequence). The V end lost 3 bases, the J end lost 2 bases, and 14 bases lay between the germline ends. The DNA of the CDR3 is TGTGCCAGCAGCTTTCTCCCAGGGATTACCTACGAGCAGTACTTC. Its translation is CASSFLPGITYEQYF.

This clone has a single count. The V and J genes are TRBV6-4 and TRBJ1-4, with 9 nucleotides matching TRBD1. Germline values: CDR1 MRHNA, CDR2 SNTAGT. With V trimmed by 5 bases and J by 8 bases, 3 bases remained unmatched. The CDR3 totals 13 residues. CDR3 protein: CASSTGTGEKLFF. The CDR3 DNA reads TGTGCCAGCAGTACCGGGACAGGGGAAAAACTGTTTTTT.

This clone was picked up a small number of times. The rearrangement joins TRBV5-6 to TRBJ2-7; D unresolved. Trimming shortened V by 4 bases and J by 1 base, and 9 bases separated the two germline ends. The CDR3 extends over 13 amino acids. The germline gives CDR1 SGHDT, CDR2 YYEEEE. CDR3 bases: TGTGCCAGCAGCCCATGGCCATCCTACGAGCAGTACTTC. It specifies CASSPWPSYEQYF.

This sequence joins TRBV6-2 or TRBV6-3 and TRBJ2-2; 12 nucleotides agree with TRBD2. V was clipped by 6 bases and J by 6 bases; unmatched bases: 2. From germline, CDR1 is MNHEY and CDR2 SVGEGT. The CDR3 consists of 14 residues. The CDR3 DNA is TGTGCCAGCAGCGGACTAGCGGGATCCGGGGAGCTGTTTTTT. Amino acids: CASSGLAGSGELFF.